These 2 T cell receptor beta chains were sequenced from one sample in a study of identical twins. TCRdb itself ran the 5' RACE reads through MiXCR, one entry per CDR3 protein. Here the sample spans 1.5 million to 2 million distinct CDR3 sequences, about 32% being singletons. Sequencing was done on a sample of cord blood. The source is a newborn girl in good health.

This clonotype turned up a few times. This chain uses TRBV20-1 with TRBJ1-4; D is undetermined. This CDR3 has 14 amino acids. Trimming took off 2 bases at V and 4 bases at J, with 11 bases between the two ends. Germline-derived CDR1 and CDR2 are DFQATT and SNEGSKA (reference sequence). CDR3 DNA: TGCAGTGCTAGAAGGCTCCAGGTTAATGAAAAACTGTTTTTT. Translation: CSARRLQVNEKLFF.

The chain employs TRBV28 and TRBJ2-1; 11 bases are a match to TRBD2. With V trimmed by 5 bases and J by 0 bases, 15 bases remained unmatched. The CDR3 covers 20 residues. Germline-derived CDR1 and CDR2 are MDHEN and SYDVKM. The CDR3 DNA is TGTGCCAGCAGTCGACAGGGGGGTACTAGCGGGGGAAGCTCCTACAATGAGCAGTTCTTC. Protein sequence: CASSRQGGTSGGSSYNEQFF.